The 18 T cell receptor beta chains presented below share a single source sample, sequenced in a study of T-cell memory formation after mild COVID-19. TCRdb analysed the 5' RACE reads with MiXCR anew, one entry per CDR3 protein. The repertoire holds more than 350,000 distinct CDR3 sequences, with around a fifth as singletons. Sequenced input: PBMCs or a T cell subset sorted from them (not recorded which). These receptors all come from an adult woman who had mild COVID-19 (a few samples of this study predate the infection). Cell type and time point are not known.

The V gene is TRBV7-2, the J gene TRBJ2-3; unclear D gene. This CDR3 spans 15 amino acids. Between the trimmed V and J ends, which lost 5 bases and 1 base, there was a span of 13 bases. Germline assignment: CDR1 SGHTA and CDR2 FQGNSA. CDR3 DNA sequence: TGTGCCAGCAGCGTGGAATACCGTCGCACAGATACGCAGTATTTT. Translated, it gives CASSVEYRRTDTQYF.

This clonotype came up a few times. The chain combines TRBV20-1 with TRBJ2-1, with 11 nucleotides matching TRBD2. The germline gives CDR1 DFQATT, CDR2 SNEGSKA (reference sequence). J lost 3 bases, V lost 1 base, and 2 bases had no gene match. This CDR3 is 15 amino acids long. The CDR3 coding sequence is TGCAGTGCTAGAGCCGGGACTAGCGGCTACAATGAGCAGTTCTTC. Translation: CSARAGTSGYNEQFF.

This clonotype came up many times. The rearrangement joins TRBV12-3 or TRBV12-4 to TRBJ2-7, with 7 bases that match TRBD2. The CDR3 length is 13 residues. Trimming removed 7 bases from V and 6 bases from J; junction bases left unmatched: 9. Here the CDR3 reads CASTLREGFEQYF. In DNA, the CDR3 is TGTGCCAGCACCCTGAGGGAGGGATTCGAGCAGTACTTC.

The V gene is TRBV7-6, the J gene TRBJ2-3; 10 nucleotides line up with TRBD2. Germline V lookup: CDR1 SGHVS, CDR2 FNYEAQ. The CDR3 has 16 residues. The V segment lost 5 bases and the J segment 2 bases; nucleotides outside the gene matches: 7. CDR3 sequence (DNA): TGTGCCAGCAGCCTTGCTAGCGGGGGTAACACAGATACGCAGTATTTT. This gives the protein CASSLASGGNTDTQYF.

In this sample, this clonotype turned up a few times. CDR3 protein: CASKTSGTYEQYF. In DNA, the CDR3 is TGTGCCAGCAAGACTAGCGGGACCTACGAGCAGTACTTC. The chain employs TRBV7-9 and TRBJ2-7; 11 bases align to TRBD2. In germline, CDR1 is SEHNR, CDR2 FQNEAQ (reference sequence). Losses at the gene ends were 7 bases for V and 2 bases for J; bases not matched to a gene: 1. The CDR3 length is 13 residues.

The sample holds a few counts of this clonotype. CDR3: CASSRQGSGANVLTF. The CDR3 DNA reads TGTGCCAGCAGCCGACAGGGCTCTGGGGCCAACGTCCTGACTTTC. The chain is built from TRBV7-2 and TRBJ2-6, with 7 bases that match TRBD1. The V segment lost 5 bases and the J segment 0 bases; nucleotides outside the gene matches: 1. The length of the CDR3 is 15 residues. The germline V gene has CDR1 SGHTA and CDR2 FQGNSA.

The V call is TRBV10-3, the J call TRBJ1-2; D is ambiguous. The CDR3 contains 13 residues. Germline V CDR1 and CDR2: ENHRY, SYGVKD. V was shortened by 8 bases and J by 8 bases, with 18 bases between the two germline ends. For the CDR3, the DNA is TGTGCCATCCAAGAGCCAGGATTGCGGGGCTACACCTTC. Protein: CAIQEPGLRGYTF.

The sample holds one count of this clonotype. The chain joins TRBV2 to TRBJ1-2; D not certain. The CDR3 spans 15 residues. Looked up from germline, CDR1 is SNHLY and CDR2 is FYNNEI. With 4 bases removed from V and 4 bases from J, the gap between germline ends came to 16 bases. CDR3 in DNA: TGTGCCAGCAGTGGGGTTTTGTACTCCCCCTATGGCTACACCTTC. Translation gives CASSGVLYSPYGYTF.

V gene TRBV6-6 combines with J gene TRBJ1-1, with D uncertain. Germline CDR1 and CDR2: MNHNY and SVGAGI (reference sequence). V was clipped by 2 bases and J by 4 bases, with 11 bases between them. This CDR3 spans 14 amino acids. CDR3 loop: CASSYRAEGTEAFF. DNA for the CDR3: TGTGCCAGCAGTTACAGGGCCGAGGGCACTGAAGCTTTCTTT.

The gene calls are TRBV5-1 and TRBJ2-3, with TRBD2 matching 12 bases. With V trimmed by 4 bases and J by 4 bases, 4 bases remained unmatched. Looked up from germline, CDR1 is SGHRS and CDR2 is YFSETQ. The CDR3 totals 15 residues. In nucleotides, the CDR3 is TGCGCCAGCAGCCTAGCTAGCGGGGGGGCAGATACGCAGTATTTT. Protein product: CASSLASGGADTQYF.

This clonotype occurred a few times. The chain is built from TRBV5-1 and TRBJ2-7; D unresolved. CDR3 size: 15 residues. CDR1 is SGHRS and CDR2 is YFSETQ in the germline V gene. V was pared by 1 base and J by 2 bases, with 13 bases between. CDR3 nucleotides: TGCGCCAGCAGCTTGAGTGACCCCGCTGCCTACGAGCAGTACTTC. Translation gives CASSLSDPAAYEQYF.

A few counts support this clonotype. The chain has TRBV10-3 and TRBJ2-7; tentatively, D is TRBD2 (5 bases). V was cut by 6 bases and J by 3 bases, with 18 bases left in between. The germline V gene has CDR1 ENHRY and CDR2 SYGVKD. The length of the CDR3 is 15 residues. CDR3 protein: CAISDGAAVLYEQYF. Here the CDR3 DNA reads TGTGCCATCAGCGACGGAGCGGCGGTCCTCTACGAGCAGTACTTC.

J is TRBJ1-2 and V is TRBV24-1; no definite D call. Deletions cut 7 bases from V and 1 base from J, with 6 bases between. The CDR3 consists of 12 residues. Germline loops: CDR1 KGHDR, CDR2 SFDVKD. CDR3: CATSVFNYGYTF. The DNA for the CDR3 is TGTGCCACCAGCGTATTTAACTATGGCTACACCTTC.

The CDR3 nucleotides are TGCAGTGCTGAGGGAAAGACGGGCACAGATACGCAGTATTTT. Translation: CSAEGKTGTDTQYF. The rearrangement joins TRBV20-1 to TRBJ2-3, with a tentative D call TRBD2 (5 bases). The CDR3 extends over 14 amino acids. Germline loops: CDR1 DFQATT, CDR2 SNEGSKA (reference sequence). The V and J ends lost 5 bases and 1 base respectively, with 13 bases between them.

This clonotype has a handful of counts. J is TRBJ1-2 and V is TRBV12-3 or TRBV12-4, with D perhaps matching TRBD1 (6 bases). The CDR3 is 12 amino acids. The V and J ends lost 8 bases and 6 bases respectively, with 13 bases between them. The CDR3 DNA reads TGTGCCAGCTCTACAGGGTATCATGGCTACACCTTC. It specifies CASSTGYHGYTF.

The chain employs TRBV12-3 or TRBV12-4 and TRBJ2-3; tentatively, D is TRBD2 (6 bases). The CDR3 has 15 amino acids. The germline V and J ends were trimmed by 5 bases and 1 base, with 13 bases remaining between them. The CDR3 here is CASSPSGSGTDTQYF. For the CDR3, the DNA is TGTGCCAGCAGTCCCAGCGGGTCGGGCACAGATACGCAGTATTTT.

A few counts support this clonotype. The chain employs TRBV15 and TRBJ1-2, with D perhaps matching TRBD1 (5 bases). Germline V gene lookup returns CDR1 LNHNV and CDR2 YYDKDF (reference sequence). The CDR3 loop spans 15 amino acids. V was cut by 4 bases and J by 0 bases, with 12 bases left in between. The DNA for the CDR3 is TGTGCCACCAGCAAGCCGGACATAGCTAACTATGGCTACACCTTC. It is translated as CATSKPDIANYGYTF. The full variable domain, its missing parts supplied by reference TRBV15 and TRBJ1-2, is DAMVIQNPRYQVTQFGKPVTLSCSQTLNHNVMYWYQQKSSQAPKLLFHYYDKDFNNEADTPDNFQSRRPNTSFCFLDIRSPGLGDTAMYLCATSKPDIANYGYTFGSGTRLTVV.

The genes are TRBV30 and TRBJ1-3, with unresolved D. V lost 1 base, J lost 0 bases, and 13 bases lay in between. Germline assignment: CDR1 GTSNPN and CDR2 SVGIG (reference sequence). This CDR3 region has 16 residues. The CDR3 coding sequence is TGTGCCTGGAGTGATCCCGACGCCGTCTCTGGAAACACCATATATTTT. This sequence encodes CAWSDPDAVSGNTIYF.